The T cell receptor beta chain under discussion was sequenced for a study of CD8+CD57+ T cells in acquired aplastic anemia. Sequenced patients had shown CD8+CD57+ cell expansion by flow cytometry. Blood came from patients not yet given any therapy. There are 15 residues in the CDR3. V was clipped by 3 bases and J by 0 bases, with 10 bases between them. Germline loops: CDR1 KGHDR, CDR2 SFDVKD. TCR beta VDJ combinations and CDR3 sequences were profiled from genomic DNA. TCRdb processed the reads anew with MiXCR; each CDR3 protein has one entry. Seen here are 150,000 to 160,000 distinct CDR3 sequences, about 52% observed once, and the top ten hold approximately 12%.

The rearrangement links TRBV24-1 to TRBJ1-1; maybe TRBD1 (6 bases). The sample consisted of sorted CD4+, CD8+, or CD8+CD57+ T cells (not recorded which) from PBMCs. This sequence was found in a human donor with aplastic anemia. DNA for the CDR3: TGTGCCACCAGTGATGGAGGGGGATTGAACACTGAAGCTTTCTTT. The encoded protein is CATSDGGGLNTEAFF.